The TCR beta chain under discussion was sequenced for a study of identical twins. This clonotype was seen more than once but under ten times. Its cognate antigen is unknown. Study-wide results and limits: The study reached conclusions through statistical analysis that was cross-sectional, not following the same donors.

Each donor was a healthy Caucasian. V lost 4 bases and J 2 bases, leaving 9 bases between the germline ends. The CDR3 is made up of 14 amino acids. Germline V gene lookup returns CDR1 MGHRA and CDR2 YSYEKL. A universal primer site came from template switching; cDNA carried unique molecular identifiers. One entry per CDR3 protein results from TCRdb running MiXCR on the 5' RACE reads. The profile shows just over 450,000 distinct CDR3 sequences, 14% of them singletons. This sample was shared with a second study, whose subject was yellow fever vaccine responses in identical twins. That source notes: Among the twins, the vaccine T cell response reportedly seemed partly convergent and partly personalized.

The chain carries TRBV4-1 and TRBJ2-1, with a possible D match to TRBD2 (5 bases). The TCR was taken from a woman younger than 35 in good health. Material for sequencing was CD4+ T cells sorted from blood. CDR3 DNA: TGCGCCAGCAGCCTTAGGAGGACCTACAATGAGCAGTTCTTC. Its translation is CASSLRRTYNEQFF.